This T cell receptor (beta chain) was recovered during a study of shared clonotypes between healthy human individuals. Study-level points and caveats: A limitation of the genetic and exposure-history diversity represented arose from few donors. Naive subsets typically showed greater estimated richness than memory subsets.

The germline gives CDR1 MNHNS, CDR2 SASEGT. The CDR3 length is 12 residues. The trim removed 5 bases at V and 6 bases at J, leaving 4 bases unmatched. Naive-designated CD8 cells lacked CD45RO, were positively enriched for CCR7, and omitted terminally differentiated effector memory CD45RA+ cells. The genomic DNA of each subset was split evenly across several immunoSEQ plates. Clones were sequenced by immunoSEQ multiplex PCR, and TCRdb holds only the in-frame ones, with some missing. The repertoire holds 660,000 or so clones, with roughly 96% as singletons. Worth noting for this clone: Antigen: not known.

The receptor's source is a woman in her twenties or thirties in good health. The sequenced sample was naive CD8+ T cells sorted from blood. The chain has TRBV6-1 and TRBJ2-7; 7 positions match TRBD1. The chain's CDR3 is CASSQGVGEQYF. The CDR3 nucleotides read TGTGCCAGCAGTCAGGGGGTGGGCGAGCAGTACTTC.